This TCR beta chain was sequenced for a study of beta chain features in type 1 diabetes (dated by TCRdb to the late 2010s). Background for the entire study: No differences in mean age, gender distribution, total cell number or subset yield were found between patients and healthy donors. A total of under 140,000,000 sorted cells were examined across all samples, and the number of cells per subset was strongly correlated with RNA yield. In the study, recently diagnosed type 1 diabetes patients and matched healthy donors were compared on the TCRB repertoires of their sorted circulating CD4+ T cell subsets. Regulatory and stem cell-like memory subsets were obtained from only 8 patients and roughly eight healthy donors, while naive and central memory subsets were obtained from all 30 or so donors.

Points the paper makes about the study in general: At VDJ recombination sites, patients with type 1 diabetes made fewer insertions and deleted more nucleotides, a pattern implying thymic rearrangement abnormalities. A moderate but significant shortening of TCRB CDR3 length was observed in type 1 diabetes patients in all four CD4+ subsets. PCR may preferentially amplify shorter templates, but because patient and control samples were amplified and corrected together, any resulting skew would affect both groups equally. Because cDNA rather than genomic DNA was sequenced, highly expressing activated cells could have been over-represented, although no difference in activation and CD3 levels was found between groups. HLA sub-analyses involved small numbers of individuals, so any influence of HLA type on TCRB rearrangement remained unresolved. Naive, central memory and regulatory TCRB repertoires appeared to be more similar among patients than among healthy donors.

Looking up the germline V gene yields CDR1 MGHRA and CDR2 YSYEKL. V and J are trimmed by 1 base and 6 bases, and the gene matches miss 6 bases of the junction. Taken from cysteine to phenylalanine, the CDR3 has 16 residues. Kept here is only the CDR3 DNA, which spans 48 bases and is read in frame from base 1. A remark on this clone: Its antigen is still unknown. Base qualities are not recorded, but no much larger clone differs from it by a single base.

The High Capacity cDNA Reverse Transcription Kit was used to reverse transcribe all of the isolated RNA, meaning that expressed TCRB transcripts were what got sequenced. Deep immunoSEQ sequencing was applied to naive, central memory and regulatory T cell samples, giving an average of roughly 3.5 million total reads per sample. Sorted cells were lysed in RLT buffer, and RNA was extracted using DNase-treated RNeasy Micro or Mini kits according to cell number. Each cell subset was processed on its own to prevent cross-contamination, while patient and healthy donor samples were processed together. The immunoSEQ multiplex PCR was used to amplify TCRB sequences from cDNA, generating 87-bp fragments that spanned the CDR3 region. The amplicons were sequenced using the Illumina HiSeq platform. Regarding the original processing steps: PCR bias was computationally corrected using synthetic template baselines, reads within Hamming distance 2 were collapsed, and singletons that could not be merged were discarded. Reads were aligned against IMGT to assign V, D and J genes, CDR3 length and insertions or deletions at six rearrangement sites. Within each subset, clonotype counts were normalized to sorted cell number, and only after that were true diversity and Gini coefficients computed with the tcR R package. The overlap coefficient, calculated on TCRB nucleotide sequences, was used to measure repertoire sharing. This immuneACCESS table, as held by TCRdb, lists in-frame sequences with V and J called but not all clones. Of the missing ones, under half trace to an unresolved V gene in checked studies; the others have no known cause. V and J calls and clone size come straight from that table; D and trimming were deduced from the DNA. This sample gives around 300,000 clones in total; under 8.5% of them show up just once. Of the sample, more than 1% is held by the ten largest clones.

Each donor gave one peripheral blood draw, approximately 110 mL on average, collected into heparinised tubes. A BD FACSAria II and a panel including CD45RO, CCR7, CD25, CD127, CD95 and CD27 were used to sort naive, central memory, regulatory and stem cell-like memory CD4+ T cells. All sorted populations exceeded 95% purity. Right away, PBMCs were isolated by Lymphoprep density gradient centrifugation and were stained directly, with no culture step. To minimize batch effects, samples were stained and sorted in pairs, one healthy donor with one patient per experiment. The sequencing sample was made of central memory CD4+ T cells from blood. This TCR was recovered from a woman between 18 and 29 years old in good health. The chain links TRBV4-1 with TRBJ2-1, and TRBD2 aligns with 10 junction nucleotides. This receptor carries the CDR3 CASSQVGASGGNEQFF. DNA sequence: TGCGCCAGCAGCCAAGTTGGGGCTAGCGGGGGCAATGAGCAGTTCTTC.